This TCR beta chain derives from a study of somatic mutations in cytotoxic T cells in rheumatoid arthritis. V lost 0 bases and J lost 5, with 5 bases in between. Germline CDR1 reads LNHDA; CDR2 reads SQIVND (reference sequence). The CDR3 covers 13 residues. Clones were sequenced by immunoSEQ multiplex PCR, and TCRdb holds only the in-frame ones, with some missing. The sample comprises 15,000 to 20,000 clones, about four fifths of which are singletons, and about 22% rests with the top ten. This sequence was found in an adult with rheumatoid arthritis. Sequenced sample: CD8+ T cells sorted from blood. This rearrangement joins TRBV19 to TRBJ2-1; D is undetermined. The CDR3 reads CASSIDLNNEQFF. The CDR3 DNA follows: TGTGCCAGTAGTATAGATTTAAACAATGAGCAGTTCTTC.